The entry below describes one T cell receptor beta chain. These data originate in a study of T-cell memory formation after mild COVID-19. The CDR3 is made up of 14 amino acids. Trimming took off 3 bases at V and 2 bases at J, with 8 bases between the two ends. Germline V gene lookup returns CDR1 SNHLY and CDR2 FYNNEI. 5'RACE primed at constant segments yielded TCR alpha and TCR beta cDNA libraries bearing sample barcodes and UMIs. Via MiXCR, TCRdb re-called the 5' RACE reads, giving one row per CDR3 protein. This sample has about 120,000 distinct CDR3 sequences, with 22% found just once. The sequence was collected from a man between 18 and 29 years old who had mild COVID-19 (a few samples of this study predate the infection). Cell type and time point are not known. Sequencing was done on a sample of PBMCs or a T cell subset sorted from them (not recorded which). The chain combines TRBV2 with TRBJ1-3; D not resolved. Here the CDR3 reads CASSDRTTGNTIYF. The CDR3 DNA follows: TGTGCCAGCAGTGACCGCACCACTGGAAACACCATATATTTT.